This paragraph covers one T cell receptor beta chain sequence. Its cognate antigen is unknown. The source of the sample is a study of beta chain features in type 1 diabetes. Study details: Sorted cell examination encompassed approximately 98,000,000 cells across all samples. General study findings and limits: When Type 1 diabetes patients were examined, their TCRB CDR3s proved moderately but significantly shorter in all four CD4+ subsets.

What was sequenced were expressed TCRB transcripts, since all of the isolated RNA had been reverse transcribed. Measured with immunoSEQ multiplex PCR; TCRdb has only the in-frame clones, and not every one. The data hold about 640,000 clones, with around 12% observed a single time. The specimen was naive CD4+ T cells from blood. This sequence originates from a man aged 25 to 40 with type 1 diabetes.

CDR3 in DNA: TGTGCCAGCAGCGTAGCCCTTGAGGCCTCCTACAATGAGCAGTTCTTC. This encodes CASSVALEASYNEQFF. V is TRBV9 and J is TRBJ2-1; no firm D call. V was shortened by 0 bases and J by 0 bases, with 10 bases between the two germline ends. This CDR3 contains 16 residues. Germline V gene data show CDR1 as SGDLS and CDR2 as YYNGEE.